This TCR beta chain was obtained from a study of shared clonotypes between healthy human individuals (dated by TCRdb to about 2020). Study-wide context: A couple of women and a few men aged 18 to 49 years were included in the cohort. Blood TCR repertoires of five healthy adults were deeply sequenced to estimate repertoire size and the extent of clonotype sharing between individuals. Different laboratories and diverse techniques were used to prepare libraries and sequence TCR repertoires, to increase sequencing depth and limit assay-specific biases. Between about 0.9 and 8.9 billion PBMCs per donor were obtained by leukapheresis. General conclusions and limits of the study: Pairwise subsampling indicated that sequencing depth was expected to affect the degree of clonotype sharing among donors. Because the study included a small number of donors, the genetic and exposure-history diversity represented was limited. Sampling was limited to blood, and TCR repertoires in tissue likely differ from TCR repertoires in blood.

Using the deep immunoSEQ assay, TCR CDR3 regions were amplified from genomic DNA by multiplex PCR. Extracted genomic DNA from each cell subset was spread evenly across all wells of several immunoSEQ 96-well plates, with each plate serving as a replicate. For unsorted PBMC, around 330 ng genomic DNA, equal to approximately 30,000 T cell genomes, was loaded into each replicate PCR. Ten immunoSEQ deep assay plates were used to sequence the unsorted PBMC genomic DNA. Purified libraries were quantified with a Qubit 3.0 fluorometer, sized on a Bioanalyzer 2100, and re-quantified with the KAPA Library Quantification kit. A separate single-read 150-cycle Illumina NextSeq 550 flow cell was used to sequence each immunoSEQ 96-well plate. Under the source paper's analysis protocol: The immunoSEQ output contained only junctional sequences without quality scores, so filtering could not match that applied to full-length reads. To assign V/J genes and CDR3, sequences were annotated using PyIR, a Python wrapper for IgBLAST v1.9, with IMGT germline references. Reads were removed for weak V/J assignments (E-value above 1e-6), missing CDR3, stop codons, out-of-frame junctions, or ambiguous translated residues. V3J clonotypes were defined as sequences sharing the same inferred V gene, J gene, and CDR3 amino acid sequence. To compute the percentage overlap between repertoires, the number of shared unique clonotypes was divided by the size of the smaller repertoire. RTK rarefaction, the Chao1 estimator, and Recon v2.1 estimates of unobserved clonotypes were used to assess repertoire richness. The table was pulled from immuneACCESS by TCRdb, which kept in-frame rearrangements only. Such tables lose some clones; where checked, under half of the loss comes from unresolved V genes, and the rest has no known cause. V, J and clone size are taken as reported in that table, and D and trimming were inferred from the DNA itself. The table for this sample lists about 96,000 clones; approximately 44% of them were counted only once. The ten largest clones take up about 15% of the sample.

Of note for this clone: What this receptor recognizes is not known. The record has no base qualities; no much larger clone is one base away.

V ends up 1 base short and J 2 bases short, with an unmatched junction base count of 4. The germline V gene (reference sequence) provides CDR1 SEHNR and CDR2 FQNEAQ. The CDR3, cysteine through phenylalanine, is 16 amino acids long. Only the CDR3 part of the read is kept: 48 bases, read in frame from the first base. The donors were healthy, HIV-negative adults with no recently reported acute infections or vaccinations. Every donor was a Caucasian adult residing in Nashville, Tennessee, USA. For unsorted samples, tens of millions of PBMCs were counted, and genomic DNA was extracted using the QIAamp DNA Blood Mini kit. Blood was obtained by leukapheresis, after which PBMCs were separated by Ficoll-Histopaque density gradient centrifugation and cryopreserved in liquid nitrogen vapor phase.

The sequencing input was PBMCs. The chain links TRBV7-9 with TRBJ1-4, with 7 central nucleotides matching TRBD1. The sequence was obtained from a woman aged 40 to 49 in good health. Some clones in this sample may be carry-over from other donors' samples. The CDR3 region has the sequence CASSLGTGATNEKLFF. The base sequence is TGTGCCAGCAGCTTAGGTACAGGGGCTACTAATGAAAAACTGTTTTTT.